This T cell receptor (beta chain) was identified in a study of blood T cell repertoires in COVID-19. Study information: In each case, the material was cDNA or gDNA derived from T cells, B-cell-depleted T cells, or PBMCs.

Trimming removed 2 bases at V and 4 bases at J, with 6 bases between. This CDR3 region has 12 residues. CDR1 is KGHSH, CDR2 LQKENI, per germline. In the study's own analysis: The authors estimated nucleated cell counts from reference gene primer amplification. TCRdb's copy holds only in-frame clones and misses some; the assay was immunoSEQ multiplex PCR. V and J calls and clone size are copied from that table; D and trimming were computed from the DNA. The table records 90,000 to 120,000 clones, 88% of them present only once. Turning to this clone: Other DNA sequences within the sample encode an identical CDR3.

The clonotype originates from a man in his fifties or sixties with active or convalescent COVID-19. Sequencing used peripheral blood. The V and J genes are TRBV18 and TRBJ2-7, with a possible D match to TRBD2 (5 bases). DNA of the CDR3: TGTGCCAGCTCACCAGAGGGTTACGAGCAGTACTTC. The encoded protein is CASSPEGYEQYF.